This T cell receptor beta chain was obtained from a study of CD8 T cells in ankylosing spondylitis. V lost 3 bases and J lost 8, with 17 bases in between. This CDR3 is 15 amino acids long. CDR1 SGDLS and CDR2 YYNGEE come from the germline V gene. Each CDR3 protein is one row after TCRdb ran MiXCR on the 5' RACE reads. The profile shows 200,000 to 250,000 distinct CDR3 sequences, 10% of them singletons. This clonotype has a count of ten or more. Sequencing was performed on blood, either unsorted or a sorted T cell fraction (not recorded which). V and J are TRBV9 and TRBJ2-2, with D unresolved. The receptor's source is a male donor with ankylosing spondylitis or in good health (not recorded which). The CDR3 here is CASSARDTSGGELFF. The DNA for the CDR3 is TGTGCCAGCAGCGCCCGAGATACCTCCGGAGGGGAGCTGTTTTTT.